Listed below are T cell receptor beta chains from one sample, sequenced in a study of early T cells in non-severe SARS-CoV-2 infection. MiXCR, applied by TCRdb to the 5' RACE reads, yields one record per CDR3 protein. The sample comprises about 100,000 distinct CDR3 sequences, under 15% of which are singletons, and 6.2% rests with the top ten. The sequencing input was whole blood. These receptors all come from an adult who was a healthcare worker with PCR-confirmed SARS-CoV-2 infection or an uninfected control (not recorded which). CDR3s include the opening cysteine and the closing phenylalanine or tryptophan. D genes are given only for firm matches. Not all rows give a size; the values are once, few, many and, for expanded clones, a class.

>TRBV29-1|few|TRBJ2-3|.
CSVFAGGITDTQYF
TGCAGCGTATTTGCTGGGGGTATCACAGATACGCAGTATTTT
>TRBV19|few|TRBJ2-1|TRBD1
CASSIDNRGIYNEQFF
TGTGCCAGTAGTATAGATAACAGGGGGATATACAATGAGCAGTTCTTC
>TRBV2|many|TRBJ2-3|.
CASSGYPDHTDTQYF
TGTGCCAGCAGTGGGTATCCGGACCACACAGATACGCAGTATTTT
>TRBV28|many|TRBJ2-1|.
CASSRTSGPYNEQFF
TGTGCCAGCAGCCGGACATCTGGCCCCTACAATGAGCAGTTCTTC
>TRBV27|.|TRBJ2-7|.
CASTIYLSGHRYEQYF
TGTGCCAGCACCATTTATCTATCGGGACACCGCTACGAGCAGTACTTC
>TRBV20-1|many|TRBJ2-5|TRBD1
CSARDRAGGQETQYF
TGCAGTGCTAGAGATCGAGCAGGGGGCCAAGAGACCCAGTACTTC
>TRBV15|.|TRBJ2-1|.
CATSRGVQGVHNEQFF
TGTGCCACCAGCAGAGGTGTGCAGGGAGTCCACAATGAGCAGTTCTTC
>TRBV6-6|few|TRBJ1-1|TRBD1
CASSQLQRGLNEAFF
TGTGCCAGCAGTCAACTTCAGAGGGGGCTGAATGAAGCTTTCTTT
>TRBV5-4|few|TRBJ2-5|TRBD2
CASSLGLAGWQETQYF
TGTGCCAGCAGCTTGGGACTAGCGGGGTGGCAAGAGACCCAGTACTTC
>TRBV20-1|few|TRBJ1-3|.
CSLDGGLSTIYF
TGCAGCTTGGACGGAGGGCTTAGCACCATATATTTT
>TRBV29-1|.|TRBJ1-4|TRBD1
CSARDRATNEKLFF
TGCAGCGCCCGGGACAGGGCAACTAATGAAAAACTGTTTTTT
>TRBV7-8|.|TRBJ2-3|TRBD2
CASSLGTSGGTAQYF
TGTGCCAGCAGCTTAGGGACTAGCGGGGGTACGGCGCAGTATTTT
>TRBV28|.|TRBJ2-7|.
CASSFSAQGFGQYF
TGTGCCAGCAGTTTTTCAGCTCAGGGGTTTGGGCAGTACTTC
>TRBV2|few|TRBJ2-7|TRBD2
CATGLAGDEQYF
TGTGCCACAGGACTAGCGGGAGACGAGCAGTACTTC
>TRBV28|many|TRBJ1-2|TRBD1
CASSSDRANYGYTF
TGTGCCAGCAGTTCGGACAGGGCGAACTATGGCTACACCTTC
>TRBV9|many|TRBJ2-2|.
CASSVSLWAPAGAGELFF
TGTGCCAGCAGCGTCTCTCTCTGGGCCCCCGCAGGTGCCGGGGAGCTGTTTTTT
>TRBV6-5|few|TRBJ2-3|TRBD2
CASSRSGTTSQYF
TGTGCCAGCAGTCGTAGCGGGACAACTTCGCAGTATTTT
>TRBV3-1|.|TRBJ1-3|.
CASTPSGARNTIYF
TGTGCCAGCACCCCTTCCGGGGCCAGAAACACCATATATTTT
>TRBV20-1|few|TRBJ2-1|TRBD2
CSSRAMAGGIHNEQFF
TGCAGCTCCCGGGCGATGGCGGGAGGAATCCACAATGAGCAGTTCTTC
>TRBV28|many|TRBJ2-1|.
CASSDPSESSYNEQFF
TGTGCCAGCAGTGATCCTAGCGAGTCCTCCTACAATGAGCAGTTCTTC
>TRBV2|.|TRBJ2-1|.
CASSELVSVNQQFF
TGTGCCAGCAGTGAACTCGTTTCGGTCAATCAGCAGTTCTTC
>TRBV11-2|few|TRBJ2-1|TRBD2
CASSTRAGGPYNEQFF
TGTGCCAGCAGCACACGAGCGGGAGGGCCGTACAATGAGCAGTTCTTC
>TRBV2|.|TRBJ2-2|.
CASSDKGTGELFF
TGTGCCAGCAGTGACAAGGGAACCGGGGAGCTGTTTTTT
>TRBV10-2|many|TRBJ2-3|TRBD2
CATTSGAEGTDTQYF
TGCGCCACTACTAGCGGGGCGGAGGGGACAGATACGCAGTATTTT
>TRBV2|.|TRBJ2-4|.
CATWGDRVDIQYF
TGTGCCACGTGGGGAGACCGGGTTGACATTCAGTACTTC
>TRBV4-1|.|TRBJ1-1|TRBD1
CASSLTGAGTEAFF
TGCGCCAGCAGCCTAACAGGGGCTGGGACTGAAGCTTTCTTT
>TRBV6-1|many|TRBJ2-3|TRBD2
CASRLAGGPDTQYF
TGTGCCAGCAGGCTAGCGGGAGGGCCCGATACGCAGTATTTT